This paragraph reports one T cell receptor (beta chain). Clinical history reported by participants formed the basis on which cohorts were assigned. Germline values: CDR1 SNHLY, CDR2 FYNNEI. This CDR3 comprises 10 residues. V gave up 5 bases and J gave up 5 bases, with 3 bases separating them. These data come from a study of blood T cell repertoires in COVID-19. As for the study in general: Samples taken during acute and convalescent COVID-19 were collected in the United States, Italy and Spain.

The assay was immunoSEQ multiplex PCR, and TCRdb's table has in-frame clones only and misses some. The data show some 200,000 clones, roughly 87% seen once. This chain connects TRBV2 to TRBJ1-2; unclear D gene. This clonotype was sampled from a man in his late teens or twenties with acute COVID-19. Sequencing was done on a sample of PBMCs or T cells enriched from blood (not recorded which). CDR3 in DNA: TGTGCCAGCAGTCTATATGGCTACACCTTC. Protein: CASSLYGYTF. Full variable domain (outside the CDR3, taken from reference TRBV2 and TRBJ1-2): EPEVTQTPSHQVTQMGQEVILRCVPISNHLYFYWYRQILGQKVEFLVSFYNNEISEKSEIFDDQFSVERPDGSNFTLKIRSTKLEDSAMYFCASSLYGYTFGSGTRLTVV.